Below are 2 T cell receptor beta chains sequenced from a single sample in a study of CD4+ T cells in melanoma. Libraries were prepared by immunoSEQ multiplex PCR; TCRdb keeps only in-frame clonotypes and omits some of them. Of 10,000 to 14,000 clones in the sample, less than 75% are singletons; the top ten hold around an eighth. The sample was cells from a culture (not recorded whether cultured in vitro). These receptors all stem from a human donor with melanoma.

V and J are TRBV10-3 and TRBJ1-1, with TRBD1 as a possible D gene (5 bases). The CDR3 length is 13 residues. V lost 2 bases and J 4 bases, leaving 8 bases between the germline ends. Germline assignment: CDR1 ENHRY and CDR2 SYGVKD. Here the CDR3 DNA reads TGTGCCATCAGTGAGGGGGGATCCACTGAAGCTTTCTTT. Translated: CAISEGGSTEAFF.

J is TRBJ2-5 and V is TRBV6-1; 8 bases map to TRBD2. CDR1 and CDR2 (germline): MNHNS, SASEGT. The CDR3 has 17 residues. Germline trimming cut 2 bases from V and 4 bases from J; bases unmatched to any gene: 12. The CDR3 region has the DNA TGTGCCAGCAGTGAACATGCCCAGCGGGGGTCCCGAGAGACCCAGTACTTC. This translates into CASSEHAQRGSRETQYF.